The clone carrying this T cell receptor (beta chain) was seen many times. This sample was taken from a study of molecular identifiers for immune sequencing clone quantification. TCRdb re-called the PCR reads through MiXCR, storing one row per CDR3 protein. Among about 320,000 distinct CDR3 sequences listed, about 20% were seen once. CDR3 size: 15 residues. V lost 3 bases, J lost 4 bases, and 4 bases stayed unmatched. CDR1 is SEHNR and CDR2 is FQNEAQ in the germline V gene (reference sequence). Naive CD8 T cells, phenotype CD8+CD4-CCR7+CD45RA+, were sorted. Sequencing was performed on naive CD8+ T cells from blood, with Jurkat cell RNA spiked in. Noted subset: FACS-sorted CD8+CD4-CCR7+CD45RA+ naive T cells. This receptor was identified in a human donor in good health. Some libraries in this study had Jurkat cell RNA spiked in. This chain uses TRBV7-9 with TRBJ2-1; 9 bases map to TRBD1. The CDR3 loop reads CASSFPGQGYNEQFF. For the CDR3, the DNA is TGTGCCAGCAGCTTTCCGGGACAGGGTTACAATGAGCAGTTCTTC.